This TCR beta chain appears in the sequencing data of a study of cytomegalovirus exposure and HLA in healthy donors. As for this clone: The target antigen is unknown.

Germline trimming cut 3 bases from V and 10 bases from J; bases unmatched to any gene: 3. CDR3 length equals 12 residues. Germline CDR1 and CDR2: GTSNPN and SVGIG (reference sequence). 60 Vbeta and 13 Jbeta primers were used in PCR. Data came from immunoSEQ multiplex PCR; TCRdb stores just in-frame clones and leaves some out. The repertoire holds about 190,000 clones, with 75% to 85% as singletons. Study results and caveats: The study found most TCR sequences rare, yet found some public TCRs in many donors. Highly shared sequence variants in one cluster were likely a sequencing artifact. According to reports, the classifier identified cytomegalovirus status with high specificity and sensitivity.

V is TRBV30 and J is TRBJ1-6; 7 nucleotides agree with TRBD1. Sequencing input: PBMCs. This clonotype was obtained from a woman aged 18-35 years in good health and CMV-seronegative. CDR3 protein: CAWRQGKSPLHF. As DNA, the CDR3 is TGTGCCTGGAGACAGGGGAAGTCACCCCTCCACTTT. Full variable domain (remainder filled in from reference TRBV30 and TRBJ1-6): SQTIHQWPATLVQPVGSPLSLECTVEGTSNPNLYWYRQAAGRGLQLLFYSVGIGQISSEVPQNLSASRPQDRQFILSSKKLLLSDSGFYLCAWRQGKSPLHFGNGTRLTVT.